The 31 T cell receptor beta chains listed next were all sequenced from one sample in a study of shared clonotypes between healthy human individuals. Here immunoSEQ multiplex PCR was the method, and the copy in TCRdb shows in-frame clones only, minus some. The sample gives 550,000 to 650,000 clones, approximately 96% of which show up once; roughly 0.1% is in the top ten. CD45RO-negative, CCR7-positively selected cells formed the naive CD8 fraction, excluding terminally differentiated effector memory CD45RA+ cells. The specimen sequenced was naive CD8+ T cells sorted from blood. These TCRs come from a woman aged 25 to 39 in good health.

The genes are TRBV9 and TRBJ2-3, with D possibly TRBD2 on 6 matching bases. CDR1 and CDR2 (germline): SGDLS, YYNGEE. V dropped 4 bases and J dropped 8 bases, with 14 bases sitting between them. There are 13 residues in the CDR3. The CDR3 coding sequence is TGTGCCAGCAGCTCCGGGACTTCTGGTACGCAGTATTTT. It yields the protein CASSSGTSGTQYF.

The CDR3 DNA is TGTGCCAGCAGCGCAGGGACTAGCGGGAGTAATGAGCAGTTCTTC. Translating gives CASSAGTSGSNEQFF. The chain joins TRBV11-2 to TRBJ2-1; 14 bases fit TRBD2. Germline V gives CDR1 SGHAT, CDR2 FQNNGV. The CDR3 loop spans 15 amino acids. V shed 5 bases, J shed 7 bases, and the junction held 4 bases outside the gene matches.

The rearrangement joins TRBV13 to TRBJ1-1, with D tentatively TRBD1 (6 bases). Germline V CDR1 and CDR2: PRHDT, FYEKMQ (reference sequence). The germline V and J ends were trimmed by 2 bases and 5 bases, with 15 bases remaining between them. CDR3 length equals 15 residues. The CDR3 spells CASSLSPGEGTEAFF. DNA of the CDR3: TGTGCCAGCAGCTTATCCCCAGGGGAGGGAACTGAAGCTTTCTTT.

This clone was seen only once. The chain joins TRBV27 to TRBJ2-7; 7 bases fit TRBD1. The V gene end was trimmed by 2 bases and the J gene end by 2 bases; junction bases not matched to a gene: 6. From germline, CDR1 is MNHEY and CDR2 SMNVEV (reference sequence). The CDR3 covers 15 residues. CDR3 DNA: TGTGCCAGCAGTTTAGTAGGGACAGAGACCTACGAGCAGTACTTC. Its translation is CASSLVGTETYEQYF.

The genes are TRBV4-2 and TRBJ2-1; 10 nucleotides align to TRBD2. V lost 0 bases, J lost 6 bases, and 2 bases stayed unmatched. Germline CDR1 and CDR2: LGHNA and YNFKEQ. This CDR3 has 15 amino acids. The CDR3 spells CASSQEAGGPNEQFF. The CDR3 coding sequence is TGTGCCAGCAGCCAAGAAGCGGGAGGGCCCAATGAGCAGTTCTTC.

The chain has TRBV19 and TRBJ1-5; D perhaps matches TRBD1 (6 bases). Germline-derived CDR1 and CDR2 are LNHDA and SQIVND (reference sequence). V was shortened by 6 bases and J by 4 bases, with 10 bases between the two germline ends. The length of the CDR3 is 13 residues. CDR3 loop: CASRRTENQPQHF. The CDR3, as DNA: TGTGCCAGTAGACGGACAGAGAATCAGCCCCAGCATTTT. Full variable domain (remainder filled in from reference TRBV19 and TRBJ1-5): DGGITQSPKYLFRKEGQNVTLSCEQNLNHDAMYWYRQDPGQGLRLIYYSQIVNDFQKGDIAEGYSVSREKKESFPLTVTSAQKNPTAFYLCASRRTENQPQHFGDGTRLSIL.

The chain recombines TRBV27 with TRBJ2-7, with TRBD2 identical over 13 bases. The germline gives CDR1 MNHEY, CDR2 SMNVEV (reference sequence). The CDR3 extends over 15 amino acids. The V segment lost 5 bases and the J segment 6 bases; nucleotides outside the gene matches: 7. This chain's CDR3 is CASSAGTSGMSEQYF. CDR3 DNA: TGTGCCAGCAGTGCAGGGACTAGCGGGATGAGCGAGCAGTACTTC.

J is TRBJ1-3 and V is TRBV5-5; TRBD1 matches at 7 bases. This CDR3 region has 15 residues. The V gene end was trimmed by 4 bases and the J gene end by 2 bases; junction bases not matched to a gene: 6. Germline V lookup: CDR1 SGHKS, CDR2 YYEKEE (reference sequence). CDR3 protein: CASSIRQGAGNTIYF. CDR3 coding DNA: TGTGCCAGCAGCATTAGACAGGGAGCTGGAAACACCATATATTTT. The variable domain in full, with the rest retrieved from reference TRBV5-5 and TRBJ1-3, is DAGVTQSPTHLIKTRGQQVTLRCSPISGHKSVSWYQQVLGQGPQFIFQYYEKEERGRGNFPDRFSARQFPNYSSELNVNALLLGDSALYLCASSIRQGAGNTIYFGEGSWLTVV.

The chain is built from TRBV5-5 and TRBJ2-2; D remains ambiguous. Per the germline V gene, CDR1 is SGHKS and CDR2 is YYEKEE (reference sequence). V lost 4 bases and J lost 0, with 13 bases in between. The CDR3 spans 16 residues. The CDR3 spells CASSDWDRSNTGELFF. The CDR3, as DNA: TGTGCCAGCAGCGATTGGGATCGGTCGAACACCGGGGAGCTGTTTTTT.

This clone was detected only a few times. This chain uses TRBV9 with TRBJ1-1, with D unclear. Trimming removed 1 base at V and 1 base at J, with 5 bases between. Germline V CDR1 and CDR2: SGDLS, YYNGEE. CDR3 length: 13 amino acids. The CDR3 spells CASSVLANTEAFF. The DNA of the CDR3 is TGTGCCAGCAGCGTACTGGCGAACACTGAAGCTTTCTTT.

This chain joins TRBV11-2 and TRBJ2-7; D is undetermined. Looked up from germline, CDR1 is SGHAT and CDR2 is FQNNGV. V was pared by 1 base and J by 2 bases, with 6 bases between. The CDR3 totals 13 residues. The CDR3 here is CASSLVGAYEQYF. DNA for the CDR3: TGTGCCAGCAGCTTAGTTGGAGCCTACGAGCAGTACTTC.

The chain is built from TRBV10-3 and TRBJ2-7; D unresolved. Trimming stripped 6 bases from V and 2 bases from J, with 11 bases between. From germline, CDR1 is ENHRY and CDR2 SYGVKD. The CDR3 covers 13 residues. The CDR3 nucleotides read TGTGCCATCAGCGACGGAATTACCTACGAGCAGTACTTC. This sequence encodes CAISDGITYEQYF.

The chain has TRBV11-1 and TRBJ2-7, with 8 bases matching TRBD1. The trim removed 5 bases at V and 2 bases at J, leaving 5 bases unmatched. Germline assignment: CDR1 SGHAT and CDR2 FQDESV (reference sequence). This CDR3 has 14 residues. In DNA, the CDR3 is TGTGCCAGCAGCCCAGGGACAGGCGCCTACGAGCAGTACTTC. This sequence encodes CASSPGTGAYEQYF.

The chain employs TRBV9 and TRBJ1-3; possible D gene TRBD1, 6 bases. This CDR3 has 15 amino acids. The V gene's germline CDR1 is SGDLS and CDR2 YYNGEE. Trimming shortened V by 1 base and J by 8 bases, and 16 bases separated the two germline ends. The chain's CDR3 is CASSVYGRGLDTIYF. As DNA, the CDR3 is TGTGCCAGCAGCGTATACGGCAGGGGTCTGGACACCATATATTTT.

The chain recombines TRBV18 with TRBJ2-7; TRBD1 agrees at 9 bases. V lost 3 bases, J lost 4 bases, and 4 bases stayed unmatched. Germline values: CDR1 KGHSH, CDR2 LQKENI. This CDR3 comprises 14 residues. CDR3 nucleotide sequence: TGTGCCAGCTCACCCGACAGGGGGACGTACGAGCAGTACTTC. It translates to CASSPDRGTYEQYF.

The CDR3 loop is CASRPLGARDRGGDTEAFF. In nucleotides, the CDR3 is TGTGCAAGTCGCCCCTTAGGGGCCCGGGACAGGGGAGGTGACACTGAAGCTTTCTTT. V is TRBV12-2 and J is TRBJ1-1; whether TRBD1, the table's D call, matches the DNA was not checked. TRBV12-2 is assigned pseudogene status. The CDR3 spans 19 residues.

The chain combines TRBV28 with TRBJ2-7; tentative D call: TRBD1 (5 bases). From germline, CDR1 is MDHEN and CDR2 SYDVKM. The CDR3 runs 16 residues. The V gene lost 3 bases and the J gene lost 0 bases, with 15 bases spanning the gap. The chain's CDR3 is CASSFPQALSSYEQYF. The CDR3 nucleotides read TGTGCCAGCAGTTTCCCACAGGCGCTTAGCTCCTACGAGCAGTACTTC.

This clone was detected a few times. V usage is TRBV5-1 and J usage is TRBJ1-3; 8 bases are shared with TRBD1. CDR3 length equals 14 residues. Germline V gives CDR1 SGHRS, CDR2 YFSETQ. The V and J ends lost 3 bases and 4 bases, in that order; junction bases with no gene match: 3. CDR3 sequence: CASSSGQGGNTIYF. In DNA form, the CDR3 reads TGCGCCAGCAGCTCCGGACAGGGAGGAAACACCATATATTTT.

The chain employs TRBV28 and TRBJ2-7; D possibly corresponds to TRBD1 (6 bases). CDR3 size: 15 residues. Germline CDR1 and CDR2: MDHEN and SYDVKM. The V end lost 3 bases, the J end lost 2 bases, and 14 bases lay between the germline ends. In DNA, the CDR3 is TGTGCCAGCAGTTTCTTTGCAGGGGTTCCCTACGAGCAGTACTTC. Translation: CASSFFAGVPYEQYF. Supplemented by reference TRBV28 and TRBJ2-7, the full variable domain reads DVKVTQSSRYLVKRTGEKVFLECVQDMDHENMFWYRQDPGLGLRLIYFSYDVKMKEKGDIPEGYSVSREKKERFSLILESASTNQTSMYLCASSFFAGVPYEQYFGPGTRLTVT.

The chain is built from TRBV7-9 and TRBJ1-5; no definite D call. The CDR3 covers 12 residues. The germline V gene has CDR1 SEHNR and CDR2 FQNEAQ (reference sequence). Trimming pared 4 bases from V and 4 bases from J, leaving 5 bases between. CDR3 residues: CASSSYNQPQHF. The CDR3 region has the DNA TGTGCCAGCAGCTCGTATAATCAGCCCCAGCATTTT.

The rearrangement uses TRBV15 and TRBJ1-1; D is ambiguous. This CDR3 has 11 amino acids. Germline V gene lookup returns CDR1 LNHNV and CDR2 YYDKDF (reference sequence). V lost 4 bases to trimming and J lost 10 bases, with 10 bases between them. CDR3 nucleotide sequence: TGTGCCACCAGCAAAGGAAGTGGAGCTTTCTTT. It specifies CATSKGSGAFF.

The chain couples TRBV25-1 to TRBJ1-1; TRBD1 matches 7 bases. Trimming at V came to 6 bases and at J to 1 base, leaving 2 bases not matched to a gene. The CDR3 totals 13 residues. The germline CDR1 and CDR2 sequences are MGHDK and SYGVNS. In nucleotides, the CDR3 is TGTGCCAGCAGAGACAGGGCGAACACTGAAGCTTTCTTT. Translation gives CASRDRANTEAFF.

The V call is TRBV5-1, the J call TRBJ1-1; TRBD1 matches 7 bases. Germline V gene data show CDR1 as SGHRS and CDR2 as YFSETQ. V lost 3 bases and J lost 1; bases outside the gene matches: 9. The length of the CDR3 is 16 residues. The CDR3: CASSSTNRGGNTEAFF. In nucleotides, the CDR3 is TGCGCCAGCAGCTCGACAAACAGGGGTGGGAACACTGAAGCTTTCTTT.

This clone was observed a few times. The V gene is TRBV19, the J gene TRBJ1-5; D uncertain. V gave up 1 base and J gave up 5 bases, with 3 bases separating them. The CDR3 is 12 residues long. Germline V gene lookup returns CDR1 LNHDA and CDR2 SQIVND (reference sequence). The CDR3 nucleotides read TGTGCCAGTAGTATAGGTGATCAGCCCCAGCATTTT. This sequence encodes CASSIGDQPQHF. The entire variable domain, with the rest obtained from reference TRBV19 and TRBJ1-5, is as follows: DGGITQSPKYLFRKEGQNVTLSCEQNLNHDAMYWYRQDPGQGLRLIYYSQIVNDFQKGDIAEGYSVSREKKESFPLTVTSAQKNPTAFYLCASSIGDQPQHFGDGTRLSIL.

The rearrangement joins TRBV27 to TRBJ2-2, with TRBD2 matching 8 bases. Trimming removed 6 bases from V and 3 bases from J; junction bases left unmatched: 6. The CDR3 extends over 15 amino acids. The germline V gene has CDR1 MNHEY and CDR2 SMNVEV (reference sequence). The CDR3 nucleotides are TGTGCCAGCAGACCGGGACTAGGGGACACCGGGGAGCTGTTTTTT. As protein: CASRPGLGDTGELFF.

This chain connects TRBV2 to TRBJ2-1; D gene uncertain. The V gene's germline CDR1 is SNHLY and CDR2 FYNNEI. CDR3 length: 15 amino acids. The V and J ends lost 2 bases and 5 bases respectively, with 13 bases between them. The CDR3 DNA reads as TGTGCCAGCAGTGAAACCCCCTCCTACGACAATGAGCAGTTCTTC. It is translated as CASSETPSYDNEQFF.

The CDR3 DNA is TGTGCCAGCAGCGTAGCACCGGGTGGCAGGGCTAGCACAGATACGCAGTATTTT. Translated, it gives CASSVAPGGRASTDTQYF. The chain joins TRBV9 to TRBJ2-3; TRBD1 might be the D (5 bases). The V end lost 0 bases, the J end lost 0 bases, and 17 bases lay between the germline ends. This CDR3 region has 18 residues. In germline, CDR1 is SGDLS, CDR2 YYNGEE.

This chain links TRBV6-6 with TRBJ2-7; D gene unclear. V was trimmed by 0 bases and J by 3 bases, leaving 9 bases between them. This CDR3 is built from 14 residues. Germline-derived CDR1 and CDR2 are MNHNY and SVGAGI (reference sequence). The CDR3 protein is CASSYSGQFYEQYF. The CDR3 DNA follows: TGTGCCAGCAGTTACTCCGGGCAGTTCTACGAGCAGTACTTC.

The rearrangement joins TRBV10-3 to TRBJ2-5; TRBD2 might be the D (6 bases). The CDR3 runs to 18 residues. Germline V gene sequence: CDR1 ENHRY, CDR2 SYGVKD. Trimming stripped 3 bases from V and 5 bases from J, with 25 bases between. The CDR3 region has the DNA TGTGCCATCAGTGACGGAGGGAGTAAAAGTGATTTGGCGGAGACCCAGTACTTC. Translation gives CAISDGGSKSDLAETQYF.

This clone was seen just once. V gene TRBV4-1 combines with J gene TRBJ2-1; D is uncertain. This CDR3 region has 15 residues. Looked up from germline, CDR1 is MGHRA and CDR2 is YSYEKL. The V gene lost 1 base and the J gene lost 0 bases, with 7 bases spanning the gap. The CDR3 region is CASSQVPGSYNEQFF. CDR3 sequence (DNA): TGCGCCAGCAGCCAAGTACCGGGCTCCTACAATGAGCAGTTCTTC.

The V gene is TRBV7-8, the J gene TRBJ2-1; D uncertain. The germline CDR1 and CDR2 sequences are SGHVS and FQNEAQ. This CDR3 spans 16 amino acids. V lost 4 bases and J lost 3, with 16 bases in between. For the CDR3, the DNA is TGTGCCAGCAGCTCGTGGGGTGGTTCCTACTACAATGAGCAGTTCTTC. Translation: CASSSWGGSYYNEQFF. Based on the CDR3 plus reference TRBV7-8 and TRBJ2-1, the full variable domain is GAGVSQSPRYKVAKRGQDVALRCDPISGHVSLFWYQQALGQGPEFLTYFQNEAQLDKSGLPSDRFFAERPEGSVSTLKIQRTQQEDSAVYLCASSSWGGSYYNEQFFGPGTRLTVL.